Listed below are T cell receptor beta chains from one sample, sequenced in a study of early T cells in non-severe SARS-CoV-2 infection. From the 5' RACE reads, TCRdb called clonotypes with MiXCR, one entry per CDR3 protein. The sample lists about 40,000 distinct CDR3 sequences; roughly 6.2% were seen once. The sample consisted of whole blood, taken at baseline. Receptor source: an adult who was a healthcare worker with PCR-confirmed SARS-CoV-2 infection or an uninfected control (not recorded which). CDR3s leave out the opening cysteine and the closing phenylalanine or tryptophan.

j_call	v_call	cdr3_aa
TRBJ2-2	TRBV5-4	ASSLARGANTGELF
TRBJ1-5	TRBV6-1	ASSTDRGFSQPQH
TRBJ2-3	TRBV7-2	ASSLVVGLPTDTQY
TRBJ1-5	TRBV12-3/TRBV12-4	ASSSKALSNQPQH
TRBJ2-3	TRBV11-1	ASSSLTSGGATDTQY
TRBJ1-5	TRBV5-5	ASSRGQGFHQPQH
TRBJ2-7	TRBV3-1	ASSQVRQAYEQY
TRBJ2-7	TRBV12-3/TRBV12-4	ASNMGGPSEQY
TRBJ1-2	TRBV7-9	ASSLGSVFGYT
TRBJ2-7	TRBV28	ASSFRGAVEQY
TRBJ2-7	TRBV7-9	ASSLAYGTDLSYEQY
TRBJ2-5	TRBV12-3/TRBV12-4	ASSPTAGGQETQY
TRBJ1-1	TRBV28	ASNLGQGANTEAF
TRBJ1-1	TRBV27	ASRDSTEAF
TRBJ1-6	TRBV28	ASSRRTGNNSPLP
TRBJ1-1	TRBV11-2	ASSLGMNTEAF
TRBJ1-1	TRBV7-9	ASGSGRDRVTEAF
TRBJ1-1	TRBV10-2	ASRDNTEAF
TRBJ1-1	TRBV30	AWSAGSRTEAF
TRBJ2-1	TRBV7-6	ASSLDTRGAYNEQF
TRBJ1-2	TRBV28	ASIPSGQTYGYT
TRBJ2-2	TRBV7-2	ASSLGRNTGELF
TRBJ2-4	TRBV5-1	ASSQGQGTKNIQY
TRBJ1-4	TRBV9	ASSIGTGGGEKLF
TRBJ1-4	TRBV28	ASKGSESTRGSNEKLF
TRBJ1-3	TRBV30	AWSVGFSGNTIY
TRBJ1-1	TRBV20-1	SATNRGTEAF
TRBJ1-1	TRBV11-2	ASSLDTQGPLRSEAF
TRBJ2-6	TRBV29-1	SVLVSSGANVLT
TRBJ2-1	TRBV18	ASSPPFNGGGSFNNEQF
TRBJ1-1	TRBV30	AWSVLVRNTEAF
TRBJ2-7	TRBV4-1	ASSQGTDGSYEQY
TRBJ2-7	TRBV28	ASSGGYEQY
TRBJ2-3	TRBV5-1	ASSPGRQASTDTQY
TRBJ1-1	TRBV27	ASSSHLSGGRTEAF
TRBJ2-6	TRBV19	ASTPQPHSANVLT
TRBJ1-1	TRBV12-5	ASGLAGRREAF
TRBJ2-5	TRBV6-6	ASREGPSEETQY
TRBJ1-6	TRBV12-3/TRBV12-4	ASSPGTGTDSPLH
TRBJ2-1	TRBV24-1	ATQEPPLTGGEQF
TRBJ2-6	TRBV7-2	ASSLRGSGANVLT
TRBJ1-6	TRBV2	ASIEQGLYNSPLH
TRBJ2-1	TRBV10-2	ASSDTTSYNEQF